Detailed here is one TCR beta chain. This clonotype is described as medium-sized (0.01 to 0.1%). Its antigen remains unidentified. Base qualities are missing; no much larger clone stands one base away. CDR1 and CDR2 are drawn from the germline V gene: ENHRY, SYGVKD. CDR3 length: 14 amino acids, cysteine to phenylalanine. Only the CDR3 DNA is retained, 42 bases long and in frame from the first base. At the junction V is shortened by 2 bases and J by 7 bases, with 15 bases in between. The sample's time point label is to be understood as: five sample-tagged time points from pre-transplant (day -1) to day 368 post-transplant, pooled. Thawed PBMC were stimulated for about 11 hours with a CMV IE-1 overlapping peptide library without transport inhibitors. After thawing, cells were rested overnight and were then stimulated in R10 medium with CD28/CD49d costimulation. The IE-1 peptide library was made up of 15-amino-acid peptides with 11-amino-acid overlaps. Each time point was barcoded with BD Single-Cell Multiplexing Kit Sample Tags, pooled, and stained with oligo-conjugated anti-CD45RA plus sorting antibodies. A BD FACSAria III was used to sort CMV-responsive CD8+CD137+ and CD4+CD154+ T cells at 4-way purity. Blood was drawn into EDTA vacutainers and was processed by Ficoll gradient within 1-24 hours.

The protocol used for the library was single-cell sequencing. TCRdb names Illumina NovaSeq 6000 as the instrument used. The BD Rhapsody Targeted mRNA and AbSeq Reagent Kit, in a microwell format, was used for cell capture and library preparation. The libraries included TCR, sample tags, AbSeq, and targeted mRNA from the Human T-Cell Expression Panel, along with custom TOX and TOX2 primers. An Illumina NovaSeq was used to sequence the libraries. In the authors' own workflow: The analysis covered about 10,000 cells in total, of which 6,500 to 8,000 were CD8 T cells and about 4,500 were CD8 T cells with an identifiable TCR CDR3. On the Seven Bridges Genomics platform, raw data were run through the BD Rhapsody Targeted Analysis Pipeline with V(D)J processing. SeqGeq 1.6.0 was used for quality control, Sample Tag demultiplexing with Lex-BDSMK, clone identification with VDJ Explorer, and Seurat clustering. Clones making up <1% of CD8 T cells were classified as non-expanded, and clones making up >2.5% of the sample were classified as clonal expansions. TCRdb passed the public sequencing reads through fastp at Q25 and MiXCR, retaining productive beta sequences. Each entry merges the rows of one CDR3 protein and shows their most common DNA and genes. Here the V and J calls rest on TCRdb's processing, not on the authors' analysis. The table for this sample lists roughly 23,000 distinct CDR3 sequences; roughly 38% of them were counted only once. The ten largest clones represent approximately 26% of the sample.

The data belong to a study of immune aging and cytomegalovirus after organ transplant (dated by TCRdb to the early 2020s). About the study as a whole: Every transplant recipient was given three-drug immunosuppression consisting of prednisone, tacrolimus, and mycophenolate. Findings and caveats that apply to the study as a whole: Because CD57 was not measured in the sequencing data, a conservative gene-based aging definition was used instead. Aged-phenotype cells increased post-transplant regardless of clone size, earlier in large clones (days 200-264) than small clones, following viremia. TEMRA cells made up a larger share of large clones, and the seven largest clones (more than 1,800 cells) gained aged and TEMRA cells while losing TCM cells.

The sequence came from a female donor who had a heart transplant and CMV viremia. The rearrangement joined TRBV10-3 to TRBJ2-7; TRBD1 could be the D gene, as 5 bases match. The sample in question was CMV peptide-activated CD4+ and CD8+ T cells sorted from blood, obtained at five time points, pooled. Taken with the paper, the label for cell subset or site translates to: sorted CD8+CD137+ and CD4+CD154+ T cells after about 13 h CMV IE-1 peptide stimulation. This receptor carries the CDR3 CAISEAAGQGEQYF. The DNA reads as follows: TGTGCCATCAGTGAGGCGGCAGGGCAGGGAGAGCAGTACTTC.